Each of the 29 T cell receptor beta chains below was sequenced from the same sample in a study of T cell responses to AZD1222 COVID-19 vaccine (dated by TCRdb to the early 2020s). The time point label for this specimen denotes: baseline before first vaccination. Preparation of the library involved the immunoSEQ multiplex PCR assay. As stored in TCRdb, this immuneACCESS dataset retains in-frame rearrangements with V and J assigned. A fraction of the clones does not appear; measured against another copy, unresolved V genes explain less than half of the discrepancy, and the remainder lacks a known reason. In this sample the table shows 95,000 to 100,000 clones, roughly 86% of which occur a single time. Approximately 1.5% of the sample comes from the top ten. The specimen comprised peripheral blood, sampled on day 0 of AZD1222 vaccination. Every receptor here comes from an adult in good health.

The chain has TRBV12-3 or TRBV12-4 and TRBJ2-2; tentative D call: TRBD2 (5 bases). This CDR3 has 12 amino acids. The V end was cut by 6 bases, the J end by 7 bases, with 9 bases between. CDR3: CASSLEVGELFF. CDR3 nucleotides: TGTGCCAGCAGCTTGGAGGTCGGGGAGCTGTTTTTT.

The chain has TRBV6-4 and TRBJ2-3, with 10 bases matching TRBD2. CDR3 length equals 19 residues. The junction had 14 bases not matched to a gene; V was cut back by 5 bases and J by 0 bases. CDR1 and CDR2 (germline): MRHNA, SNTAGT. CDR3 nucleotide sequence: TGTGCCAGCAGTTTACTAGCGGGACCGACCTTTCCTAGCACAGATACGCAGTATTTT. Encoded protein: CASSLLAGPTFPSTDTQYF.

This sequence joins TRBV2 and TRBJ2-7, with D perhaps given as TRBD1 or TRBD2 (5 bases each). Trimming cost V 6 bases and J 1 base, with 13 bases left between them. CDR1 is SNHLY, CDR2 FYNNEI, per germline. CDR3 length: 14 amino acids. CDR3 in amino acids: CASSLRDGSYEQYF. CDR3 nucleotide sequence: TGTGCCAGCAGCCTTCGGGACGGGTCCTACGAGCAGTACTTC.

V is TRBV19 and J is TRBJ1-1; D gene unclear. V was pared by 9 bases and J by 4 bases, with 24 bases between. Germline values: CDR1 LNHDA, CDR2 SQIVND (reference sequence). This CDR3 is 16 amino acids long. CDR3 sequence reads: CASAPGAMKTGTEAFF. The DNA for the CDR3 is TGTGCCAGCGCCCCGGGCGCGATGAAAACCGGCACTGAAGCTTTCTTT.

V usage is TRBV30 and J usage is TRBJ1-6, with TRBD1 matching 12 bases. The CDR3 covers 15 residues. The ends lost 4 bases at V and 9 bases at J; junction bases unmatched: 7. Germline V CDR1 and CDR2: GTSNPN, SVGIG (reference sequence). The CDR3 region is CAWKTGTGGFSPLHF. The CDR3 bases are TGTGCCTGGAAGACCGGGACAGGGGGCTTTTCACCCCTCCACTTT.

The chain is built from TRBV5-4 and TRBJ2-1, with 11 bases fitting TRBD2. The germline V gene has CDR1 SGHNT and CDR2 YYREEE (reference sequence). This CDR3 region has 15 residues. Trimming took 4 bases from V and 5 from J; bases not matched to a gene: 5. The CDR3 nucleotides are TGTGCCAGCAGCAAGGAGGGACTAGCGGACAATGAGCAGTTCTTC. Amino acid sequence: CASSKEGLADNEQFF.

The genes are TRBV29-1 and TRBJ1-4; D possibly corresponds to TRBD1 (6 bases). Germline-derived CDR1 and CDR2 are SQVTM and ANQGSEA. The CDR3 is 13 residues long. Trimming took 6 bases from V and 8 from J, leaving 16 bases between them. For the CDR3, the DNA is TGCAGCGTCGGTGGGGGGGCGGAAGAAAAACTGTTTTTT. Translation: CSVGGGAEEKLFF.

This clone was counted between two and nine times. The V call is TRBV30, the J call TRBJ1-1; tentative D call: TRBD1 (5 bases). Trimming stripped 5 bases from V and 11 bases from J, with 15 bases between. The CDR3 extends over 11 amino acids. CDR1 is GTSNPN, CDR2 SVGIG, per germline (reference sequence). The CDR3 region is CAWEPQVVAFF. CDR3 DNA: TGTGCCTGGGAGCCACAGGTGGTGGCTTTCTTT.

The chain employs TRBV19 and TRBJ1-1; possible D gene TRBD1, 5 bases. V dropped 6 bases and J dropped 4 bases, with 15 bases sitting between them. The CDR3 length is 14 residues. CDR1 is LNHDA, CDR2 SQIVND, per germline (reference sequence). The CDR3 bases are TGTGCCAGTAGATGGACACGGAATGGCACTGAAGCTTTCTTT. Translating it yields CASRWTRNGTEAFF.

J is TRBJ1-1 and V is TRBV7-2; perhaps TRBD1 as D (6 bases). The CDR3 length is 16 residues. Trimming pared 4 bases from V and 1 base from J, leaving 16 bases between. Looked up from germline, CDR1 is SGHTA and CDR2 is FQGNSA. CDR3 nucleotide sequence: TGTGCCAGCAGCTCCTTAGGGGGGGTCCCGAACACTGAAGCTTTCTTT. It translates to CASSSLGGVPNTEAFF.

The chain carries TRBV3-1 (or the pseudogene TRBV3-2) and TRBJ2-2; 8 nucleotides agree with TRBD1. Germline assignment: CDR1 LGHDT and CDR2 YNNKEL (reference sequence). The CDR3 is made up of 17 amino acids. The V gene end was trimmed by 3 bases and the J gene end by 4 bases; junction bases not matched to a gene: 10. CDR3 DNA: TGTGCCAGCAGCCACCCAAGGACAGGGACGGGCACCGGGGAGCTGTTTTTT. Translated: CASSHPRTGTGTGELFF.

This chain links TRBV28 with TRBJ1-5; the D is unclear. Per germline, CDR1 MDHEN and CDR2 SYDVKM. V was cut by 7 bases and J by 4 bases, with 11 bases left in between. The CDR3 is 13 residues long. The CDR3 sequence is CASTLGRNQPQHF. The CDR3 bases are TGTGCCAGCACCCTGGGTAGAAATCAGCCCCAGCATTTT. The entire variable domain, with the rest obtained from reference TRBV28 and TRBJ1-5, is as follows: DVKVTQSSRYLVKRTGEKVFLECVQDMDHENMFWYRQDPGLGLRLIYFSYDVKMKEKGDIPEGYSVSREKKERFSLILESASTNQTSMYLCASTLGRNQPQHFGDGTRLSIL.

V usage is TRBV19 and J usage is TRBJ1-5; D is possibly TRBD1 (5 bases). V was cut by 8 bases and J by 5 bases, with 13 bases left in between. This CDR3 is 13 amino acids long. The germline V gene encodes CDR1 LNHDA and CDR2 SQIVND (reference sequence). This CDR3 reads CASWSRRDQPQHF. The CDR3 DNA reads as TGTGCCAGTTGGTCTCGCAGGGATCAGCCCCAGCATTTT.

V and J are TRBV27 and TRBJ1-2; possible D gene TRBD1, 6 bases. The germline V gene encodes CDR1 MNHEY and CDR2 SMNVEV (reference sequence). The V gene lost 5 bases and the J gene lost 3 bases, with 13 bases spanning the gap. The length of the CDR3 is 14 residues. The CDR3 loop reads CASSLQGFDYGYTF. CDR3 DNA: TGTGCCAGCAGTCTACAGGGATTCGACTATGGCTACACCTTC.

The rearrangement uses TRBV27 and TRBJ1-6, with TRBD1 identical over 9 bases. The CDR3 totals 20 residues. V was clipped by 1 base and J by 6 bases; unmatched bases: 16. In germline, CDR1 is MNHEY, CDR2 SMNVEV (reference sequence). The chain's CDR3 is CASSLYGDVGTGFTNSPLHF. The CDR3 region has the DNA TGTGCCAGCAGTTTATATGGCGACGTGGGGACAGGGTTTACTAATTCACCCCTCCACTTT.

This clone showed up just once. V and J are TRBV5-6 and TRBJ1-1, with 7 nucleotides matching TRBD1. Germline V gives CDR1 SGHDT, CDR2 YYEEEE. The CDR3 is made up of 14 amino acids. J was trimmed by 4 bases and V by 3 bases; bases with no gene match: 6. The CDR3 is CASSWEQGITEAFF. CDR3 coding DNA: TGTGCCAGCAGCTGGGAACAGGGGATCACTGAAGCTTTCTTT.

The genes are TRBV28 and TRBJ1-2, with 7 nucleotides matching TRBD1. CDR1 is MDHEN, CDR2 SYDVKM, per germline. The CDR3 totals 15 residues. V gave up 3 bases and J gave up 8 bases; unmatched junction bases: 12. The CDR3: CASSFLRRGQGGYTF. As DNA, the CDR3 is TGTGCCAGCAGTTTTCTAAGGAGGGGGCAAGGAGGCTACACCTTC.

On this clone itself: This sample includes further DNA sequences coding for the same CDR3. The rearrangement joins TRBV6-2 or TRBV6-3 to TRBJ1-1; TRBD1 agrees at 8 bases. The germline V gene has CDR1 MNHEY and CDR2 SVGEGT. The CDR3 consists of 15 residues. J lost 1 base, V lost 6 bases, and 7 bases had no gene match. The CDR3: CASSLTGQGNTEAFF. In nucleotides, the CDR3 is TGTGCCAGCAGCCTTACCGGACAGGGGAACACTGAAGCTTTCTTT.

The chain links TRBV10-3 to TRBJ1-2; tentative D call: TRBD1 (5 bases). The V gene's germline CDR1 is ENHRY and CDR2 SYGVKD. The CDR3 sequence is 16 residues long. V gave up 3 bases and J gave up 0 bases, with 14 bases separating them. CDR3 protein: CAISDYVDRANYGYTF. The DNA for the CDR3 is TGTGCCATCAGTGATTACGTAGACAGAGCTAACTATGGCTACACCTTC.

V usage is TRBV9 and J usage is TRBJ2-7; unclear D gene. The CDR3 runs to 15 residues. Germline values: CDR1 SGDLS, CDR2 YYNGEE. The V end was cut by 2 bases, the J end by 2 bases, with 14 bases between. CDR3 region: CASSVEPALAYEQYF. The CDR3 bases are TGTGCCAGCAGCGTCGAACCAGCGTTAGCCTACGAGCAGTACTTC.

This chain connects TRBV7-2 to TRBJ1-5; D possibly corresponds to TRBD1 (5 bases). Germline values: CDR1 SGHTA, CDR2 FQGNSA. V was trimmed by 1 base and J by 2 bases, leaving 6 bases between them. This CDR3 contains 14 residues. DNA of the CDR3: TGTGCCAGCAGCTTAGAAGGGGGCAATCAGCCCCAGCATTTT. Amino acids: CASSLEGGNQPQHF.

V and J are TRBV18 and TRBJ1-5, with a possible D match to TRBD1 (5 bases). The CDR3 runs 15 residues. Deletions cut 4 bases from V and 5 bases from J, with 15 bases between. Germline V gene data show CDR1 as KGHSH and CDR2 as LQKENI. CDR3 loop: CASSLRGEVYQPQHF. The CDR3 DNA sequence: TGTGCCAGCTCACTACGAGGGGAAGTTTATCAGCCCCAGCATTTT. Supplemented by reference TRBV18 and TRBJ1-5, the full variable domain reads NAGVMQNPRHLVRRRGQEARLRCSPMKGHSHVYWYRQLPEEGLKFMVYLQKENIIDESGMPKERFSAEFPKEGPSILRIQQVVRGDSAAYFCASSLRGEVYQPQHFGDGTRLSIL.

As DNA, the CDR3 is TGTGCCAGCAGCCAAACTCCTAGCGGGATCCACGAGCAGTACTTC. Protein sequence: CASSQTPSGIHEQYF. The chain is built from TRBV6-5 and TRBJ2-7, with 9 positions matching TRBD2. V lost 6 bases, J lost 5 bases, and 11 bases stayed unmatched. CDR1 MNHEY and CDR2 SVGAGI come from the germline V gene. The length of the CDR3 is 15 residues.

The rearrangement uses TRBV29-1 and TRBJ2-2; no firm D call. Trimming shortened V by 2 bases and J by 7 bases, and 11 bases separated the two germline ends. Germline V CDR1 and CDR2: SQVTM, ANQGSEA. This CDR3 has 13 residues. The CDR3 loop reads CSVETDRVGELFF. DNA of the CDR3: TGCAGCGTTGAAACAGATAGAGTCGGGGAGCTGTTTTTT.

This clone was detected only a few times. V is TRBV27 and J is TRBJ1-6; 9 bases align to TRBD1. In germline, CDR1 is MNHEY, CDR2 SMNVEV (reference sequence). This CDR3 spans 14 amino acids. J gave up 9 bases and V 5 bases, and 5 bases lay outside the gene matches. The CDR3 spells CASSPDRGSSPLHF. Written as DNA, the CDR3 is TGTGCCAGCAGTCCGGACAGGGGAAGTTCACCCCTCCACTTT.

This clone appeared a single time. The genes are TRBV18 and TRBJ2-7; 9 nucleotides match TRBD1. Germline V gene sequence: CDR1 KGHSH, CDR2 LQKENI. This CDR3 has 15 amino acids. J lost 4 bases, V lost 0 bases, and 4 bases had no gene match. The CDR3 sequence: CASSPPSGTGYEQYF. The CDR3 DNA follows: TGTGCCAGCTCACCACCTTCAGGGACAGGGTACGAGCAGTACTTC.

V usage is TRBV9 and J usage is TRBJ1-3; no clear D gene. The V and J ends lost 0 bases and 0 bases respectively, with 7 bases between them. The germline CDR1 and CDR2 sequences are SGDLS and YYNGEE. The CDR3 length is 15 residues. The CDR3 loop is CASSVDALSGNTIYF. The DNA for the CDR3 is TGTGCCAGCAGCGTAGACGCACTCTCTGGAAACACCATATATTTT. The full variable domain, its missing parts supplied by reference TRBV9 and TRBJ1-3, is DSGVTQTPKHLITATGQRVTLRCSPRSGDLSVYWYQQSLDQGLQFLIQYYNGEERAKGNILERFSAQQFPDLHSELNLSSLELGDSALYFCASSVDALSGNTIYFGEGSWLTVV.

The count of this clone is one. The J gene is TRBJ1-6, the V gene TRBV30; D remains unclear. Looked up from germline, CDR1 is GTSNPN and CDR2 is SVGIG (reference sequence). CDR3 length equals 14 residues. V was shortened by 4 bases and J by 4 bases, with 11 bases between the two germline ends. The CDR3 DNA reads TGTGCCTGGATATCCCCGACGTATAATTCACCCCTCCACTTT. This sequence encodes CAWISPTYNSPLHF.

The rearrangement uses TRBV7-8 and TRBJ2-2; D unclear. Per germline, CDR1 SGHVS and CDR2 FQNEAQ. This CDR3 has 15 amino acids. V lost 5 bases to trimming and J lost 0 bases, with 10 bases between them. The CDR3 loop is CASSPYGANTGELFF. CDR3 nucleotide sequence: TGTGCCAGCAGCCCGTATGGGGCGAACACCGGGGAGCTGTTTTTT. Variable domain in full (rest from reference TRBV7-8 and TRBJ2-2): GAGVSQSPRYKVAKRGQDVALRCDPISGHVSLFWYQQALGQGPEFLTYFQNEAQLDKSGLPSDRFFAERPEGSVSTLKIQRTQQEDSAVYLCASSPYGANTGELFFGEGSRLTVL.